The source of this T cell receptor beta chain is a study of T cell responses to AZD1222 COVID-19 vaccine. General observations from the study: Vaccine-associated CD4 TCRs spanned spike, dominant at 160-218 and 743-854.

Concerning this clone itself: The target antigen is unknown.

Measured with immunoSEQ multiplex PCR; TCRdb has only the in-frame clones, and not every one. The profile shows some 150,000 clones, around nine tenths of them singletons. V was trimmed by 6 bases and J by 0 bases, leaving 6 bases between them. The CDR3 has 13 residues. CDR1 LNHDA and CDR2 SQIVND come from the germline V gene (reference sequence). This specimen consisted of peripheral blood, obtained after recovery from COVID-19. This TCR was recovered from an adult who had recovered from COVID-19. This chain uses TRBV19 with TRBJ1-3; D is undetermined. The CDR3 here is CASSLDSGNTIYF. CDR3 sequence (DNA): TGTGCCAGTAGCCTGGACTCTGGAAACACCATATATTTT.